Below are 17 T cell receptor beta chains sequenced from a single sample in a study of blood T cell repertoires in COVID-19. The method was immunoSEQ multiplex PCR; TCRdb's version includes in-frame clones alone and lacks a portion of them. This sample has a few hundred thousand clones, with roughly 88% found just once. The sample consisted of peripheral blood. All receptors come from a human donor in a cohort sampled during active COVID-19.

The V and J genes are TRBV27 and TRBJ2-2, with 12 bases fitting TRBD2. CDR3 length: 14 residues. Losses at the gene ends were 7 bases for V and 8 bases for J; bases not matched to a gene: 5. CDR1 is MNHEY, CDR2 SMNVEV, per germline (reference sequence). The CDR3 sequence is CASTASGRGGELFF. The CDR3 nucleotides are TGTGCCAGCACGGCTAGCGGGAGGGGAGGGGAGCTGTTTTTT.

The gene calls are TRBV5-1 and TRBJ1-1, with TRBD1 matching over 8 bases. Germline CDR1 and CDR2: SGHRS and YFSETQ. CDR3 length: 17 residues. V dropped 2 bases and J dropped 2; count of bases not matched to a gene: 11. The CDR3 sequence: CASSFWSGQGSNTEAFF. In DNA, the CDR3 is TGCGCCAGCAGCTTTTGGTCCGGACAGGGCTCAAACACTGAAGCTTTCTTT.

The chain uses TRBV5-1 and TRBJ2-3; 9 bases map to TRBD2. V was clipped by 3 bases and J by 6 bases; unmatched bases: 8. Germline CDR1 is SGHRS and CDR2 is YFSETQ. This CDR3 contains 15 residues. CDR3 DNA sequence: TGCGCCAGCAGCTCAGGCGGGAGGGCCCTCGATACGCAGTATTTT. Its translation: CASSSGGRALDTQYF. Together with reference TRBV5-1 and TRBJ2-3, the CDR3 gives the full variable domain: KAGVTQTPRYLIKTRGQQVTLSCSPISGHRSVSWYQQTPGQGLQFLFEYFSETQRNKGNFPGRFSGRQFSNSRSEMNVSTLELGDSALYLCASSSGGRALDTQYFGPGTRLTVL.

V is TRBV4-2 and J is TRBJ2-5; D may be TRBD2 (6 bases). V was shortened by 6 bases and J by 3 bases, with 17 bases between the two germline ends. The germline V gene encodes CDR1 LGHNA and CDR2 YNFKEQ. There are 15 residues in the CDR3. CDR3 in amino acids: CASSRWEATEETQYF. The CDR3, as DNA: TGTGCCAGCAGTCGGTGGGAGGCGACCGAAGAGACCCAGTACTTC.

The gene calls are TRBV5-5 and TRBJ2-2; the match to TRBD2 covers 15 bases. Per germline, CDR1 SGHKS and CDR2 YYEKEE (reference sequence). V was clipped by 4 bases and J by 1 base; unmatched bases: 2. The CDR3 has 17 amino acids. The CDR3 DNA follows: TGTGCCAGCAGCATGGGACTAGCGGGGGGGAACACCGGGGAGCTGTTTTTT. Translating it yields CASSMGLAGGNTGELFF.

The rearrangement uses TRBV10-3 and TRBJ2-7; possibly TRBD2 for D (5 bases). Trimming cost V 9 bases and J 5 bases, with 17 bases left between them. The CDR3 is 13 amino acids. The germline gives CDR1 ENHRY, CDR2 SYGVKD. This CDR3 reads CAISDALGDEQYF. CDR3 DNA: TGTGCCATTAGCGATGCCCTGGGCGACGAGCAGTACTTC.

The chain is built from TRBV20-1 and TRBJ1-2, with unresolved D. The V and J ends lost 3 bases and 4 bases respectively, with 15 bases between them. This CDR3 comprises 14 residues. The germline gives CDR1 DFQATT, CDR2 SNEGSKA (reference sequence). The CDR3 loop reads CSASYWSGFYGYTF. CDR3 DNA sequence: TGCAGTGCTAGTTATTGGTCGGGGTTCTATGGCTACACCTTC.

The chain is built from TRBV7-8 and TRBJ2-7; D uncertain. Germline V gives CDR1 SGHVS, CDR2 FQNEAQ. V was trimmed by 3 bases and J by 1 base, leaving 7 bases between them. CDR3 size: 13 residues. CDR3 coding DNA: TGTGCCAGCAGCTTGAGCGATTCCTACGAGCAGTACTTC. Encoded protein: CASSLSDSYEQYF.

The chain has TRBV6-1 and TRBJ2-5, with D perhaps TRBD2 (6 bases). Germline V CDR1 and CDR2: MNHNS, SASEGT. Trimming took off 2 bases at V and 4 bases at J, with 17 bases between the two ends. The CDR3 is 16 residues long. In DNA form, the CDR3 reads TGTGCCAGCAGTGAAATGGTAGTCTGGGGAGGAGAGACCCAGTACTTC. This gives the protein CASSEMVVWGGETQYF.

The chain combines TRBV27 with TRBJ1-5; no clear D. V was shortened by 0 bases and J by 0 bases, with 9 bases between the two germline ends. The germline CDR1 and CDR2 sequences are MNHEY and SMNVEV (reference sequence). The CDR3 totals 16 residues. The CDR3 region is CASSLSATGSNQPQHF. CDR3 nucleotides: TGTGCCAGCAGTTTATCGGCGACGGGTAGCAATCAGCCCCAGCATTTT.

CDR3 DNA sequence: TGTGCCAGCCACCGGCGGGGGTCGAGTTACAATGAGCAGTTCTTC. It encodes CASHRRGSSYNEQFF. This sequence joins TRBV5-8 and TRBJ2-1, with 7 bases matching TRBD2. Trimming cost V 7 bases and J 4 bases; bases outside gene matches: 11. The CDR3 is 15 amino acids. CDR1 SGHTS and CDR2 YDEGEE come from the germline V gene.

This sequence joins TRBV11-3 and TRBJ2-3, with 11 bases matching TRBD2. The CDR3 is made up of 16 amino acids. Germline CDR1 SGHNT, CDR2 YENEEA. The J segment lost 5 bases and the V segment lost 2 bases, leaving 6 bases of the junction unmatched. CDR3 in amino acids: CASSLSLAGGIDTQYF. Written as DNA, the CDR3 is TGTGCCAGCAGCTTATCCCTAGCGGGAGGAATAGATACGCAGTATTTT.

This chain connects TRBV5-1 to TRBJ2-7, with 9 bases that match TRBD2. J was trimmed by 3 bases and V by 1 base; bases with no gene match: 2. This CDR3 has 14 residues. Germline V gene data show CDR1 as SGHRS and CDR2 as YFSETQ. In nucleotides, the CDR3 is TGCGCCAGCAGCTTGAATAGCGGGAGCTACGAGCAGTACTTC. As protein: CASSLNSGSYEQYF. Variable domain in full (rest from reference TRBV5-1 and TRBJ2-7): KAGVTQTPRYLIKTRGQQVTLSCSPISGHRSVSWYQQTPGQGLQFLFEYFSETQRNKGNFPGRFSGRQFSNSRSEMNVSTLELGDSALYLCASSLNSGSYEQYFGPGTRLTVT.

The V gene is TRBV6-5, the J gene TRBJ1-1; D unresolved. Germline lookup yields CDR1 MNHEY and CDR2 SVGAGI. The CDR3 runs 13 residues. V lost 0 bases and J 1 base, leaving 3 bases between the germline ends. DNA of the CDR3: TGTGCCAGCAGTTACTCCCAGAACACTGAAGCTTTCTTT. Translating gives CASSYSQNTEAFF.

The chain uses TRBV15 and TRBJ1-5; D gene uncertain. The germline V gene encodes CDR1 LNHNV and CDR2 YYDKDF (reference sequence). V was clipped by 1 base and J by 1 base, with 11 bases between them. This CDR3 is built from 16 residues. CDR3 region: CATSRGFAASNQPQHF. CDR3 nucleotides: TGTGCCACCAGCAGAGGGTTTGCAGCGAGCAATCAGCCCCAGCATTTT.

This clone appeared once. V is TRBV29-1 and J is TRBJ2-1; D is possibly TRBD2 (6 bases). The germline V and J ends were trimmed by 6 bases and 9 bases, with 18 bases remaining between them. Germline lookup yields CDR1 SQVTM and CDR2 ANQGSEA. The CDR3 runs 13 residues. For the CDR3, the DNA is TGCAGCGTAGAAACGGCCGGGGGTGGTGAGCAGTTCTTC. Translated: CSVETAGGGEQFF.

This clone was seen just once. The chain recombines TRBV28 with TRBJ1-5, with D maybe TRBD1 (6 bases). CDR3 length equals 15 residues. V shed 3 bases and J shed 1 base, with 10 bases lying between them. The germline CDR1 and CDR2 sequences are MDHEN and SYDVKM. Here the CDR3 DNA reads TGTGCCAGCAGTTTGTCAGGGGCAAGCAATCAGCCCCAGCATTTT. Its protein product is CASSLSGASNQPQHF.